This T cell receptor (beta chain) stems from a study of OX40 agonist ivuxolimab in advanced cancers. Study results and caveats: In a subset of nonresponders, normalized T-cell clonal expansion was also low. Averaged across samples, CD8+ T cells carried more expanded clones than CD4+ did.

Some clones are missing from TCRdb's copy, which holds only in-frame ones; the method was immunoSEQ multiplex PCR. The data contain tens of thousands of clones, 80% to 95% of them seen just once; the ten biggest clones take up about 0.45%. At baseline, cycle 4 day 1, and cycle 7 day 1, blood was sampled. Trimming removed 9 bases from V and 5 bases from J, with 13 bases in between. CDR3 length: 12 residues. Germline V gene lookup returns CDR1 MNHEY and CDR2 SVGAGI. On this clone itself: Its antigen is still unknown.

The origin of this receptor is an adult with an advanced solid tumor such as melanoma, head and neck, liver or kidney cancer. V usage is TRBV6-5 and J usage is TRBJ2-5, with D tentatively TRBD2 (5 bases). Sequenced material: CD4+ or CD8+ T cells sorted from blood, taken in a trial of the OX40 agonist ivuxolimab. In DNA form, the CDR3 reads TGTGCCAGTCGAGACGGGGTGGAGACCCAGTACTTC. Amino acids: CASRDGVETQYF.